This T cell receptor beta chain was recovered during a study of cytomegalovirus exposure and HLA in healthy donors. Germline CDR1 and CDR2: SGHRS and YFSETQ. The CDR3 contains 15 residues. With V trimmed by 4 bases and J by 5 bases, 9 bases remained unmatched. The data were produced by immunoSEQ multiplex PCR, yet TCRdb's version contains in-frame clones alone and is incomplete. This table has roughly 260,000 clones, approximately 87% appearing once. The sequenced sample was PBMCs. This sequence joins TRBV5-1 and TRBJ2-5; 9 bases map to TRBD2. The TCR sequence derives from a man aged 18 to 29 in good health and CMV-seronegative. CDR3 DNA: TGCGCCAGCAGCCAGGGACTAGCCGGCGCGGAGACCCAGTACTTC. Its protein product is CASSQGLAGAETQYF.